These 24 T cell receptor beta chains came from one sample sequenced in a study of STAT3 mutations in large granular lymphocyte leukemia. Findings of the study overall: In T-cell large granular lymphocyte leukemia, about half of patients showed multiple immunodominant subclonotypes.

TCRdb's copy holds only in-frame clones and misses some; the assay was immunoSEQ multiplex PCR. This table has roughly 35,000 clones, about 88% appearing once. No antigen has been assigned to these receptors. Sample: PBMCs. These TCRs come from a human donor with T large granular lymphocyte leukemia. Some clones in this sample may be carry-over from other donors' samples.

V and J are TRBV9 and TRBJ2-5, with D possibly being TRBD1 (5 bases). CDR1 and CDR2 from the germline V gene are SGDLS and YYNGEE. The V gene lost 0 bases and the J gene lost 1 base, with 13 bases spanning the gap. This CDR3 is 16 amino acids long. The CDR3 sequence is CASSVGTFPTQETQYF. CDR3 DNA sequence: TGTGCCAGCAGCGTAGGGACATTCCCTACCCAAGAGACCCAGTACTTC.

In its sample, this clone was seen a few times. This chain joins TRBV18 and TRBJ2-7, with 8 positions matching TRBD1. The germline gives CDR1 KGHSH, CDR2 LQKENI. V gave up 3 bases and J gave up 3 bases; unmatched junction bases: 1. CDR3 size: 13 residues. The CDR3: CASSPDRDYEQYV. The CDR3 region has the DNA TGTGCCAGCTCACCGGACAGGGACTACGAGCAGTACGTC.

This clone was recorded a few times. The rearrangement links TRBV2 to TRBJ2-1; D might be TRBD1 or TRBD2, each matching 5 bases. There are 15 residues in the CDR3. V lost 8 bases and J 9 bases, leaving 23 bases between the germline ends. CDR1 is SNHLY and CDR2 is FYNNEI in the germline V gene. CDR3 region: CASSVGDGRGGEQFF. The CDR3 coding sequence is TGTGCCAGCTCAGTGGGGGACGGTCGCGGCGGTGAGCAGTTCTTC.

The chain couples TRBV5-8 to TRBJ1-1, with 8 bases fitting TRBD1. This CDR3 comprises 13 residues. V was pared by 3 bases and J by 5 bases, with 3 bases of the junction left unmatched. Germline lookup yields CDR1 SGHTS and CDR2 YDEGEE. The CDR3 protein is CASSWDRRTEAFF. The CDR3 nucleotides read TGTGCCAGCAGCTGGGACAGGAGAACTGAAGCTTTCTTT.

V and J are TRBV5-1 and TRBJ1-2; D not certain. Trimming pared 9 bases from V and 0 bases from J, leaving 9 bases between. The CDR3 consists of 12 residues. From germline, CDR1 is SGHRS and CDR2 YFSETQ. As DNA, the CDR3 is TGCGCCATCGGGGTGGCTAACTATGGCTACACCTTC. It yields the protein CAIGVANYGYTF.

This chain joins TRBV15 and TRBJ1-6; a possible D gene is TRBD1 (5 bases). There are 16 residues in the CDR3. The germline gives CDR1 LNHNV, CDR2 YYDKDF (reference sequence). V lost 3 bases and J lost 0, with 9 bases in between. The DNA of the CDR3 is TGTGCCACCAGCAGTCGACAGAGCTCCTATAATTCACCCCTCCACTTT. Encoded protein: CATSSRQSSYNSPLHF.

This clone was recorded a few times. This sequence joins TRBV6-5 and TRBJ1-1; D gene unclear. The CDR3 length is 13 residues. Between the trimmed V and J ends, which lost 5 bases and 2 bases, there was a span of 9 bases. Looked up from germline, CDR1 is MNHEY and CDR2 is SVGAGI. The CDR3 coding sequence is TGTGCCAGCAGTCCCCAGTTAAACACTGAAGCTTTCTTT. Translated, it gives CASSPQLNTEAFF.

This chain uses TRBV19 with TRBJ2-7, with 8 bases aligning to TRBD2. Germline trimming cut 6 bases from V and 0 bases from J; bases unmatched to any gene: 4. CDR1 is LNHDA, CDR2 SQIVND, per germline (reference sequence). The CDR3 contains 14 residues. CDR3: CASRNSGNSYEQYF. The CDR3 bases are TGTGCCAGTAGAAATAGCGGGAACTCCTACGAGCAGTACTTC.

This clone was observed once. The chain is built from TRBV7-2 and TRBJ2-7, with TRBD1 as a possible D gene (6 bases). The germline V gene encodes CDR1 SGHTA and CDR2 FQGNSA. CDR3 length equals 15 residues. V was cut by 1 base and J by 5 bases, with 15 bases left in between. In DNA form, the CDR3 reads TGTGCCAGCAGCTTAGTGTGGGGCAGGGGTGACGAGCAGTACTTC. It yields the protein CASSLVWGRGDEQYF.

The chain joins TRBV30 to TRBJ1-1; the D is unclear. V lost 5 bases, J lost 0 bases, and 13 bases lay in between. Per germline, CDR1 GTSNPN and CDR2 SVGIG (reference sequence). The CDR3 has 14 residues. In DNA, the CDR3 is TGTGCCTGGTCGGGAACCTCTGTGAACACTGAAGCTTTCTTT. Its protein product is CAWSGTSVNTEAFF.

The chain combines TRBV30 with TRBJ1-5, with D possibly TRBD1 on 6 matching bases. The CDR3 is 13 residues long. Germline-derived CDR1 and CDR2 are GTSNPN and SVGIG (reference sequence). V lost 5 bases to trimming and J lost 3 bases, with 11 bases between them. CDR3 DNA sequence: TGTGCCTGGTCGGACAGCACCAATCAGCCCCAGCATTTT. Translation gives CAWSDSTNQPQHF.

The V gene is TRBV29-1, the J gene TRBJ1-2; D gene ambiguous. The germline gives CDR1 SQVTM, CDR2 ANQGSEA. The CDR3 is made up of 12 amino acids. V was cut by 4 bases and J by 2 bases, with 8 bases left in between. The CDR3 sequence: CSVGEQNYGYTF. The CDR3 nucleotides are TGCAGCGTTGGGGAACAGAACTATGGCTACACCTTC.

The chain has TRBV20-1 and TRBJ1-1; D is unresolved. The CDR3 contains 9 residues. From germline, CDR1 is DFQATT and CDR2 SNEGSKA (reference sequence). Trimming took off 4 bases at V and 6 bases at J, with 3 bases between the two ends. The CDR3 here is CSANPEAFF. Here the CDR3 DNA reads TGCAGTGCTAACCCTGAAGCTTTCTTT.

The CDR3 coding sequence is TGTGCCAGTAGACCGGGACAGGTTGGGGAGACCCAGTACTTC. Translation: CASRPGQVGETQYF. The J gene is TRBJ2-5, the V gene TRBV19; 8 bases line up with TRBD1. Germline V CDR1 and CDR2: LNHDA, SQIVND (reference sequence). This CDR3 is 14 amino acids long. V dropped 6 bases and J dropped 5; count of bases not matched to a gene: 8.

This chain connects TRBV7-8 to TRBJ2-5; D perhaps matches TRBD1 (5 bases). The CDR3 consists of 13 residues. V was cut by 5 bases and J by 3 bases, with 10 bases left in between. Germline V gives CDR1 SGHVS, CDR2 FQNEAQ. CDR3 loop: CASSTRQKETQYF. In nucleotides, the CDR3 is TGTGCCAGCAGCACCAGACAGAAAGAGACCCAGTACTTC.

The chain uses TRBV4-2 and TRBJ1-2; weak D call: TRBD1 (6 bases). The CDR3 runs to 15 residues. Trimming removed 1 base from V and 4 bases from J, with 13 bases in between. The germline V gene has CDR1 LGHNA and CDR2 YNFKEQ. The CDR3 here is CASSQVEGVGYGYTF. Here the CDR3 DNA reads TGTGCCAGCAGCCAAGTAGAGGGGGTAGGCTATGGCTACACCTTC.

The chain is built from TRBV28 and TRBJ1-2; D unclear. Germline V lookup: CDR1 MDHEN, CDR2 SYDVKM. The CDR3 has 13 residues. The V end lost 6 bases, the J end lost 6 bases, and 14 bases lay between the germline ends. CDR3 sequence: CASRRGLTNGYTF. The CDR3 nucleotides read TGTGCCAGCAGGAGAGGCCTTACTAATGGCTACACCTTC.

The V call is TRBV7-9, the J call TRBJ1-2; D possibly corresponds to TRBD1 (6 bases). Per the germline V gene, CDR1 is SEHNR and CDR2 is FQNEAQ (reference sequence). The V and J ends lost 5 bases and 4 bases respectively, with 14 bases between them. The CDR3 covers 14 residues. The CDR3 here is CASSAAAGAYGYTF. For the CDR3, the DNA is TGTGCCAGCAGCGCTGCGGCAGGGGCCTATGGCTACACCTTC.

This sequence joins TRBV5-1 and TRBJ2-2; D unresolved. The V gene's germline CDR1 is SGHRS and CDR2 YFSETQ. The CDR3 length is 13 residues. V gave up 3 bases and J gave up 4 bases, with 7 bases separating them. The CDR3 bases are TGCGCCAGCAGCTCCCAAGGCACCGGGGAGCTGTTTTTT. This translates into CASSSQGTGELFF.

This clone was observed once. In DNA form, the CDR3 reads TGTGCCAGCAGACCCCCCGGGCCTATAGTGGTGGAGACCCAGTACTTC. Protein sequence: CASRPPGPIVVETQYF. This chain uses TRBV28 with TRBJ2-5; D uncertain. This CDR3 region has 16 residues. Trimming pared 6 bases from V and 5 bases from J, leaving 22 bases between. The germline gives CDR1 MDHEN, CDR2 SYDVKM.

The gene calls are TRBV5-6 and TRBJ1-5; D is ambiguous. V lost 4 bases and J 0 bases, leaving 11 bases between the germline ends. This CDR3 spans 15 amino acids. Germline CDR1 is SGHDT and CDR2 is YYEEEE. CDR3 DNA sequence: TGTGCCAGCAGCAAGGGATCCTATAGCAATCAGCCCCAGCATTTT. Protein sequence: CASSKGSYSNQPQHF.

Here the CDR3 reads CASSTLTGVNYGYTF. The CDR3 DNA sequence: TGTGCCAGTAGTACTTTGACAGGGGTTAACTATGGCTACACCTTC. The V gene is TRBV19, the J gene TRBJ1-2; 8 nucleotides align to TRBD1. The CDR3 is 15 amino acids. Germline trimming cut 4 bases from V and 1 base from J; bases unmatched to any gene: 5. Germline V gives CDR1 LNHDA, CDR2 SQIVND (reference sequence).

V and J are TRBV5-1 and TRBJ1-1; 7 bases fit TRBD1. Germline trimming cut 0 bases from V and 4 bases from J; bases unmatched to any gene: 3. Germline CDR1 SGHRS, CDR2 YFSETQ. The CDR3 contains 14 residues. CDR3: CASSLAGGSTEAFF. The CDR3 DNA is TGCGCCAGCAGCTTGGCAGGGGGGAGCACTGAAGCTTTCTTT.

J is TRBJ2-1 and V is TRBV5-1; 13 bases align to TRBD2. Per the germline V gene, CDR1 is SGHRS and CDR2 is YFSETQ. V shed 4 bases and J 4 bases; nucleotides not matched to a gene: 2. This CDR3 is 15 amino acids long. CDR3 residues: CASSLTSGGYNEQFF. CDR3 nucleotide sequence: TGCGCCAGCAGCCTGACTAGCGGGGGGTACAATGAGCAGTTCTTC.